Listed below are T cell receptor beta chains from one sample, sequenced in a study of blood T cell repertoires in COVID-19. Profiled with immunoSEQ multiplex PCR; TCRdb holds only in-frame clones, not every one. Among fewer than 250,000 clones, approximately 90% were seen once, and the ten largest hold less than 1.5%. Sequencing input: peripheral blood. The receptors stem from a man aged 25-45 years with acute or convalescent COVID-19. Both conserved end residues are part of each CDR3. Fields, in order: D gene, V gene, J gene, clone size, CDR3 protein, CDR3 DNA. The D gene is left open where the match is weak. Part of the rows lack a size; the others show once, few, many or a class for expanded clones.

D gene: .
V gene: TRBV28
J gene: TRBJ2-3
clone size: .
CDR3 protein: CASSFPGEGTDTQYF
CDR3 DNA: TGTGCCAGCAGTTTCCCCGGGGAAGGTACAGATACGCAGTATTTT

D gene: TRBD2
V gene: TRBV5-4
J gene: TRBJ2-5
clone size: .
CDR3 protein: CASRKSAGALAETQYF
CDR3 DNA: TGTGCCAGCAGGAAATCGGCGGGAGCCCTCGCGGAGACCCAGTACTTC

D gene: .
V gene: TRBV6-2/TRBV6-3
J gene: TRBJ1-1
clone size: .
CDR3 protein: CASSKDRLDTEAFF
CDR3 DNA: TGTGCCAGCAGTAAAGACAGGCTTGACACTGAAGCTTTCTTT

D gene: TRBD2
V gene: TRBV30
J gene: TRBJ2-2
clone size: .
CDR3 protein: CAWLGTSVPGELFF
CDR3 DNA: TGTGCCTGGCTAGGGACTAGCGTTCCCGGGGAGCTGTTTTTT

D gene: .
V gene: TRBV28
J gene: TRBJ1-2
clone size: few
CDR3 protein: CASTPLGGGAKGYTF
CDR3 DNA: TGTGCCAGCACCCCTCTTGGGGGGGGCGCCAAAGGCTACACCTTC

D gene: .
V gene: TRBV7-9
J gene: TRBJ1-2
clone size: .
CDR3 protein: CASTPRGDGGSYGYTF
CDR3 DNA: TGTGCCAGCACCCCAAGGGGGGACGGGGGGAGCTATGGCTACACCTTC

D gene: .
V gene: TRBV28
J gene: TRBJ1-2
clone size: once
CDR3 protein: CASSYRVIGYTF
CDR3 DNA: TGTGCCAGCAGTTACAGGGTGATTGGCTACACCTTC

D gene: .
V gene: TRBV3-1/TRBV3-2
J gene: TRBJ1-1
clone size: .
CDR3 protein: CASRSGLNTEAFF
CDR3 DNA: TGTGCCAGCAGGTCGGGATTGAACACTGAAGCTTTCTTT

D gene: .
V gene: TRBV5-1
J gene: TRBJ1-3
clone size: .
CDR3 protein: CASSLEIGGRNTIYF
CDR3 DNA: TGCGCCAGCAGCTTGGAAATAGGCGGGCGGAACACCATATATTTT

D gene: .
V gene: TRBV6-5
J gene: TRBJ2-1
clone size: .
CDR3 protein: CASSYLGGEQFF
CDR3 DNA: TGTGCCAGCAGTTACTTGGGGGGTGAGCAGTTCTTC

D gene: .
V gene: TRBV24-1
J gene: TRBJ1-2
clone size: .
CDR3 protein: CATSGSFGGYTF
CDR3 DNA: TGTGCCACCAGTGGCAGTTTTGGTGGCTACACCTTC

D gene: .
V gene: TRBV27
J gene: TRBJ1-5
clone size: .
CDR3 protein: CASSSVDQPQHF
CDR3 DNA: TGTGCCAGCAGTTCAGTCGATCAGCCCCAGCATTTT

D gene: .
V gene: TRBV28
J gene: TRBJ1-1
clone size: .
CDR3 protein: CASRSQNTEAFF
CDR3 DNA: TGTGCCAGCAGGAGTCAGAACACTGAAGCTTTCTTT

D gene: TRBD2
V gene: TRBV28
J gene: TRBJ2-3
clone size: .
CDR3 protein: CASSPTSGTTDTQYF
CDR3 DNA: TGTGCCAGCAGTCCCACTAGCGGGACTACAGATACGCAGTATTTT

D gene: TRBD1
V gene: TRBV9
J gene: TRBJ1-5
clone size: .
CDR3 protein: CASSTGDSESNQPQHF
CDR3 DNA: TGTGCCAGCAGCACGGGGGACAGCGAGAGCAATCAGCCCCAGCATTTT